These 14 T cell receptor beta chains came from one sample sequenced in a study of T cells in Graves' hyperthyroidism and ophthalmopathy. Amplification of TCR beta CDR3 regions was performed using RNA transcripts as template. The HTBI primer set was used in a first-round RT-PCR of the TCR CDR3. From the multiplex PCR reads, TCRdb called clonotypes with MiXCR, one entry per CDR3 protein. The table shows more than 150,000 distinct CDR3 sequences, with approximately 17% occurring only once. Sequenced: blood. These TCRs come from a woman aged 45-59 years with Graves' hyperthyroidism.

This clonotype was counted at least ten times. J is TRBJ1-4 and V is TRBV6-1, with D possibly being TRBD1 (5 bases). The ends were cut back, 5 bases at V and 7 bases at J, with 11 bases in the middle. The CDR3 covers 13 residues. Germline V gene sequence: CDR1 MNHNS, CDR2 SASEGT. The CDR3 nucleotides read TGTGCCAGCAGTCAAGACAGCATTGAAAAACTGTTTTTT. Residues: CASSQDSIEKLFF.

This clonotype was recorded at least ten times. This rearrangement joins TRBV7-9 to TRBJ2-3; D is uncertain. This CDR3 contains 12 residues. The germline gives CDR1 SEHNR, CDR2 FQNEAQ (reference sequence). Trimming cost V 3 bases and J 0 bases, with 1 base left between them. CDR3 sequence: CASSFSTDTQYF. The DNA for the CDR3 is TGTGCCAGCAGCTTTAGCACAGATACGCAGTATTTT.

This clonotype was detected only a few times. This may arise from a read error, as a much more abundant clone is one base away. This chain uses TRBV6-2 or TRBV6-3 with TRBJ2-7; D is perhaps TRBD1 (6 bases). CDR3 length equals 15 residues. From germline, CDR1 is MNHEY and CDR2 SVGEGT. Trimming removed 6 bases at V and 4 bases at J, with 19 bases between. The CDR3 here is CASSSRRGRGYEQYF. The CDR3 DNA sequence: TGTGCCAGCAGCTCCCGAAGGGGCAGGGGATACGAGCAGTACTTC.

The J gene is TRBJ1-6, the V gene TRBV7-2; D is unclear. The CDR3 has 17 residues. Germline lookup yields CDR1 SGHTA and CDR2 FQGNSA. V was trimmed by 1 base and J by 9 bases, leaving 19 bases between them. This CDR3 is CASSLEVGGGKRSPLHF. In DNA form, the CDR3 reads TGTGCCAGCAGCTTAGAAGTTGGAGGTGGGAAACGTTCACCCCTCCACTTT.

As regards this clonotype: A much larger clone differs by one base, so this may be a read error. This chain joins TRBV19 and TRBJ1-5, with D possibly matching TRBD1 (6 bases). The germline CDR1 and CDR2 sequences are LNHDA and SQIVND (reference sequence). CDR3 size: 16 residues. The CDR3 nucleotides read TGTGCCAGTTGTATAAGGCGCAGGGGCGGCAATCAGCCCCAGCATTTT. Its protein is CASCIRRRGGNQPQHF. The whole variable domain, remainder taken from reference TRBV19 and TRBJ1-5, is DGGITQSPKYLFRKEGQNVTLSCEQNLNHDAMYWYRQDPGQGLRLIYYSQIVNDFQKGDIAEGYSVSREKKESFPLTVTSAQKNPTAFYLCASCIRRRGGNQPQHFGDGTRLSIL.

This clonotype appeared many times. The rearrangement uses TRBV2 and TRBJ2-7; 7 nucleotides agree with TRBD1. The junction had 8 bases not matched to a gene; V was cut back by 3 bases and J by 6 bases. The germline CDR1 and CDR2 sequences are SNHLY and FYNNEI. The CDR3 length is 14 residues. The CDR3 region has the DNA TGTGCCAGCAGTGACGACGACAGGGTTTTCGAGCAGTACTTC. Translating gives CASSDDDRVFEQYF. Full variable domain (missing parts from reference TRBV2 and TRBJ2-7): EPEVTQTPSHQVTQMGQEVILRCVPISNHLYFYWYRQILGQKVEFLVSFYNNEISEKSEIFDDQFSVERPDGSNFTLKIRSTKLEDSAMYFCASSDDDRVFEQYFGPGTRLTVT.

The chain is built from TRBV10-3 and TRBJ2-7, with D perhaps TRBD1 (6 bases). The CDR3 totals 15 residues. Germline CDR1 is ENHRY and CDR2 is SYGVKD. V was clipped by 6 bases and J by 0 bases, with 15 bases between them. Here the CDR3 DNA reads TGTGCCATCAGGACCACAGGGTCCTCCTCCTACGAGCAGTACTTC. Translating it yields CAIRTTGSSSYEQYF.

This clonotype was seen repeatedly, ten times or more. The chain has TRBV5-1 and TRBJ1-1; D not resolved. Germline-derived CDR1 and CDR2 are SGHRS and YFSETQ. Trimming left V 6 bases short and J 8 bases short, with 11 bases between. This CDR3 has 11 amino acids. CDR3 DNA sequence: TGCGCCAGCACCTCAGCGGGGGAAGCTTTCTTT. Protein product: CASTSAGEAFF.

This clonotype appeared many times. The rearrangement joins TRBV28 to TRBJ2-1; 10 bases align to TRBD2. With 6 bases clipped from V and 8 bases from J, the junction kept 7 bases outside the gene matches. Germline V CDR1 and CDR2: MDHEN, SYDVKM. The CDR3 extends over 14 amino acids. The CDR3 nucleotides read TGTGCCAGCAGGGTCCTAGCGGGGGTCTATGAGCAGTTCTTC. This translates into CASRVLAGVYEQFF.

Comments on this clonotype: A much more abundant neighbour one base away suggests this may be a read error. The rearrangement uses TRBV29-1 and TRBJ1-1; D possibly corresponds to TRBD1 (5 bases). Germline V gene sequence: CDR1 SQVTM, CDR2 ANQGSEA. The CDR3 sequence is 13 residues long. The V and J ends lost 5 bases and 3 bases respectively, with 13 bases between them. In nucleotides, the CDR3 is TGCAGCGTTCTGAGGGCGGGGGACACTGAAGCTTTCTTT. Translating gives CSVLRAGDTEAFF.

A remark on this clonotype: One junction end does not reproduce the germline sequence, and a read error may be involved. The V gene is TRBV7-3, the J gene TRBJ2-2, with 7 bases fitting TRBD1. The CDR3 is made up of 16 amino acids. CDR1 and CDR2 from the germline V gene are SGHTA and FQGTGA. The chain's CDR3 is CAGSFMGQPVTGELFF. The CDR3, as DNA: TGTGCCGGCAGCTTTATGGGACAGCCTGTTACCGGGGAGCTGTTTTTT. The full variable domain, rest sourced from reference TRBV7-3 and TRBJ2-2, is GAGVSQTPSNKVTEKGKYVELRCDPISGHTALYWYRQSLGQGPEFLIYFQGTGAADDSGLPNDRFFAVRPEGSVSTLKIQRTERGDSAVYLCAGSFMGQPVTGELFFGEGSRLTVL.

Many counts were recorded for this clonotype. V is TRBV28 and J is TRBJ2-1; a weak D match, TRBD1 (5 bases). The CDR3 is made up of 16 amino acids. Germline V CDR1 and CDR2: MDHEN, SYDVKM. Trimming removed 5 bases at V and 0 bases at J, with 14 bases between. The CDR3 loop is CASSLLAGSSYNEQFF. CDR3 coding DNA: TGTGCCAGCAGTCTCCTCGCAGGGTCCTCCTACAATGAGCAGTTCTTC. The full variable domain, its missing parts supplied by reference TRBV28 and TRBJ2-1, is DVKVTQSSRYLVKRTGEKVFLECVQDMDHENMFWYRQDPGLGLRLIYFSYDVKMKEKGDIPEGYSVSREKKERFSLILESASTNQTSMYLCASSLLAGSSYNEQFFGPGTRLTVL.

This clonotype was counted many times. The rearrangement links TRBV28 to TRBJ2-7; possibly TRBD2 for D (6 bases). The CDR3 contains 13 residues. Germline V lookup: CDR1 MDHEN, CDR2 SYDVKM. Trimming pared 7 bases from V and 4 bases from J, leaving 14 bases between. CDR3 sequence reads: CASTHPGDYEQYF. CDR3 DNA: TGTGCCAGCACCCATCCGGGGGATTACGAGCAGTACTTC.

This clonotype was counted many times. V and J are TRBV6-2 or TRBV6-3 and TRBJ2-7; 7 bases line up with TRBD2. Germline V gene data show CDR1 as MNHEY and CDR2 as SVGEGT. CDR3 size: 15 residues. The V and J ends lost 4 bases and 3 bases, in that order; junction bases with no gene match: 9. CDR3 nucleotide sequence: TGTGCCAGCAGTTCCCCTCTGCGGGGGAACTACGAGCAGTACTTC. Translation: CASSSPLRGNYEQYF.